This entry lists 25 T cell receptor beta chains sequenced from one sample in a study of OX40 agonist ivuxolimab in advanced cancers. Method: immunoSEQ multiplex PCR; TCRdb's copy keeps in-frame clones and lacks some. There are around 20,000 clones in the sample; 84% occur only once, and more than 30% lies in the top ten. The sample here was CD4+ or CD8+ T cells sorted from blood, taken in a trial of the OX40 agonist ivuxolimab. These receptors all come from an adult with an advanced solid tumor such as melanoma, head and neck, liver or kidney cancer.

The chain couples TRBV9 to TRBJ2-5; tentative D call: TRBD2 (5 bases). The CDR3 consists of 15 residues. In germline, CDR1 is SGDLS, CDR2 YYNGEE. Between the trimmed V and J ends, which lost 2 bases and 4 bases, there was a span of 15 bases. The CDR3 here is CASSVEDGGTETQYF. The CDR3 region has the DNA TGTGCCAGCAGCGTTGAGGACGGAGGAACAGAGACCCAGTACTTC.

This clone has only a few counts. The chain employs TRBV6-5 and TRBJ1-6, with D perhaps matching TRBD1 (5 bases). CDR3 length: 14 amino acids. Trimming shortened V by 3 bases and J by 12 bases, and 15 bases separated the two germline ends. From germline, CDR1 is MNHEY and CDR2 SVGAGI. The CDR3 bases are TGTGCCAGCAGTTATGGGCAGGGCCTTCTACCCCTCCACTTT. Translating gives CASSYGQGLLPLHF.

The rearrangement links TRBV6-1 to TRBJ2-5; 8 nucleotides align to TRBD1. V was pared by 3 bases and J by 12 bases, with 9 bases of the junction left unmatched. This CDR3 comprises 13 residues. Germline V CDR1 and CDR2: MNHNS, SASEGT. The CDR3 is CASSDRDRGSKYF. The DNA of the CDR3 is TGTGCCAGCAGTGACCGCGACAGGGGCAGCAAGTACTTC.

This rearrangement joins TRBV13 to TRBJ2-7; possible D gene TRBD1, 6 bases. The CDR3 extends over 14 amino acids. Germline-derived CDR1 and CDR2 are PRHDT and FYEKMQ (reference sequence). V was cut by 3 bases and J by 2 bases, with 11 bases left in between. Here the CDR3 DNA reads TGTGCCAGCAGCTTGACAGGTACCCCCTACGAGCAGTACTTC. Protein: CASSLTGTPYEQYF.

This clone was observed a handful of times. This chain links TRBV19 with TRBJ2-7; a possible D gene is TRBD2 (5 bases). The CDR3 is made up of 13 amino acids. Germline CDR1 reads LNHDA; CDR2 reads SQIVND (reference sequence). Trimming took off 3 bases at V and 3 bases at J, with 9 bases between the two ends. CDR3 sequence reads: CASSMSGYYEQYF. The CDR3 region has the DNA TGTGCCAGTAGTATGAGCGGCTACTACGAGCAGTACTTC.

The chain combines TRBV5-4 with TRBJ2-2; D gene ambiguous. Trimming pared 4 bases from V and 1 base from J, leaving 11 bases between. The CDR3 length is 15 residues. CDR1 is SGHNT and CDR2 is YYREEE in the germline V gene (reference sequence). CDR3 in amino acids: CASSLQLGNTGELFF. The CDR3 coding sequence is TGTGCCAGCAGCCTACAGTTGGGGAACACCGGGGAGCTGTTTTTT.

The V call is TRBV6-1, the J call TRBJ2-3; perhaps D is TRBD1 or TRBD2 (6 bases each). Germline lookup yields CDR1 MNHNS and CDR2 SASEGT. The CDR3 contains 15 residues. Trimming took off 6 bases at V and 4 bases at J, with 17 bases between the two ends. The CDR3 loop is CASSRGDKWADTQYF. For the CDR3, the DNA is TGTGCCAGCAGCCGCGGGGACAAATGGGCAGATACGCAGTATTTT.

This rearrangement joins TRBV19 to TRBJ2-1; D call uncertain. CDR3 size: 15 residues. Germline assignment: CDR1 LNHDA and CDR2 SQIVND (reference sequence). V lost 7 bases and J 3 bases, leaving 16 bases between the germline ends. In DNA form, the CDR3 reads TGTGCCAGTACCCCTGAGAGTGGAATCTACAATGAGCAGTTCTTC. It translates to CASTPESGIYNEQFF. Full variable domain (outside the CDR3, taken from reference TRBV19 and TRBJ2-1): DGGITQSPKYLFRKEGQNVTLSCEQNLNHDAMYWYRQDPGQGLRLIYYSQIVNDFQKGDIAEGYSVSREKKESFPLTVTSAQKNPTAFYLCASTPESGIYNEQFFGPGTRLTVL.

The V call is TRBV30, the J call TRBJ2-1, with TRBD2 matching 14 bases. The ends lost 1 base at V and 6 bases at J; junction bases unmatched: 2. Germline V lookup: CDR1 GTSNPN, CDR2 SVGIG (reference sequence). This CDR3 region has 15 residues. The CDR3 region has the DNA TGTGCCTGGAGTGAGACTAGCGGGAGGGCCAATGAGCAGTTCTTC. Encoded protein: CAWSETSGRANEQFF.

The rearrangement links TRBV27 to TRBJ1-4, with 7 bases aligning to TRBD1. The length of the CDR3 is 15 residues. With V trimmed by 5 bases and J by 0 bases, 3 bases remained unmatched. Germline CDR1 MNHEY, CDR2 SMNVEV (reference sequence). CDR3 sequence (DNA): TGTGCCAGCAGTAGAGACAGGGCAACTAATGAAAAACTGTTTTTT. Encoded protein: CASSRDRATNEKLFF.

This chain links TRBV6-6 with TRBJ2-7; D possibly corresponds to TRBD2 (6 bases). CDR1 and CDR2 from the germline V gene are MNHNY and SVGAGI (reference sequence). Deletions cut 6 bases from V and 2 bases from J, with 14 bases between. The CDR3 spans 14 residues. The CDR3 DNA sequence: TGTGCCAGCAGGTCCTCTAGCGACACCTACGAGCAGTACTTC. It codes for CASRSSSDTYEQYF.

The chain couples TRBV7-7 to TRBJ2-5, with 10 bases that match TRBD2. The CDR3 loop spans 15 amino acids. Per the germline V gene, CDR1 is SSHAT and CDR2 is FNYEAQ (reference sequence). V was clipped by 1 base and J by 4 bases; unmatched bases: 3. The CDR3, as DNA: TGTGCCAGCAGCTTAGGGGCTAGCGGGAGAGAGACCCAGTACTTC. Encoded protein: CASSLGASGRETQYF. Variable domain in full (rest from reference TRBV7-7 and TRBJ2-5): GAGVSQSPRYKVTKRGQDVTLRCDPISSHATLYWYQQALGQGPEFLTYFNYEAQPDKSGLPSDRFSAERPEGSISTLTIQRTEQRDSAMYRCASSLGASGRETQYFGPGTRLLVL.

V gene TRBV28 combines with J gene TRBJ2-1; D might be TRBD1 (7 bases). Between the trimmed V and J ends, which lost 4 bases and 10 bases, there was a span of 14 bases. The CDR3 runs 13 residues. Germline CDR1 reads MDHEN; CDR2 reads SYDVKM. CDR3 sequence reads: CASSYPAGGEQFF. DNA of the CDR3: TGTGCCAGCAGTTACCCCGCAGGGGGGGAGCAGTTCTTC.

The rearrangement joins TRBV5-1 to TRBJ2-7, with no clear D. Germline V lookup: CDR1 SGHRS, CDR2 YFSETQ. The germline V and J ends were trimmed by 2 bases and 6 bases, with 9 bases remaining between them. CDR3 length: 12 amino acids. The CDR3 region is CASSFDTTEQYF. CDR3 nucleotides: TGCGCCAGCAGCTTCGACACAACCGAGCAGTACTTC.

The rearrangement uses TRBV11-1 and TRBJ2-7, with D possibly being TRBD1 (6 bases). Between the trimmed V and J ends, which lost 5 bases and 7 bases, there was a span of 12 bases. CDR3 length: 12 residues. The germline gives CDR1 SGHAT, CDR2 FQDESV (reference sequence). CDR3: CASSRTVEEQYF. CDR3 sequence (DNA): TGTGCCAGCAGCCGGACAGTAGAAGAGCAGTACTTC. Supplemented by reference TRBV11-1 and TRBJ2-7, the full variable domain reads EAEVAQSPRYKITEKSQAVAFWCDPISGHATLYWYRQILGQGPELLVQFQDESVVDDSQLPKDRFSAERLKGVDSTLKIQPAELGDSAMYLCASSRTVEEQYFGPGTRLTVT.

This clone was detected once. The chain recombines TRBV28 with TRBJ2-2; tentatively, D is TRBD1 (5 bases). With 3 bases removed from V and 8 bases from J, the gap between germline ends came to 25 bases. The CDR3 length is 18 residues. Germline CDR1 and CDR2: MDHEN and SYDVKM. The CDR3 loop is CASSFNLQTVVIQGELFF. For the CDR3, the DNA is TGTGCCAGCAGTTTTAACCTGCAGACAGTCGTTATACAGGGGGAGCTGTTTTTT.

This sequence joins TRBV4-1 and TRBJ2-3; D not resolved. Per the germline V gene, CDR1 is MGHRA and CDR2 is YSYEKL. The CDR3 consists of 12 residues. V lost 1 base, J lost 9 bases, and 8 bases lay in between. This chain's CDR3 is CASSQVLGTQYF. The CDR3 DNA reads as TGCGCCAGCAGCCAAGTTTTGGGGACGCAGTATTTT.

The V and J genes are TRBV6-1 and TRBJ1-5; D call uncertain. Trimming took 6 bases from V and 9 from J, leaving 12 bases between them. CDR3 length equals 12 residues. Germline V gene data show CDR1 as MNHNS and CDR2 as SASEGT. DNA of the CDR3: TGTGCCAGCAGGGCCTCTCCGGGGCCCCAGCATTTT. Its protein is CASRASPGPQHF.

The rearrangement links TRBV9 to TRBJ2-3; no firm D call. The germline gives CDR1 SGDLS, CDR2 YYNGEE. CDR3 length: 15 residues. Deletions cut 0 bases from V and 0 bases from J, with 8 bases between. The CDR3 here is CASSVEPGSTDTQYF. Here the CDR3 DNA reads TGTGCCAGCAGCGTAGAGCCCGGGAGCACAGATACGCAGTATTTT.

The CDR3 region has the DNA TGTGCCAGCAGCGCCGTACTTGCGCGGGGGGTGAACAATGAGCAGTTCTTC. This codes for CASSAVLARGVNNEQFF. The chain recombines TRBV9 with TRBJ2-1, with TRBD2 identical over 8 bases. This CDR3 is 17 amino acids long. Trimming removed 3 bases from V and 5 bases from J; junction bases left unmatched: 13. Germline CDR1 is SGDLS and CDR2 is YYNGEE.

This chain links TRBV19 with TRBJ2-1; 7 bases are a match to TRBD2. CDR1 and CDR2 (germline): LNHDA, SQIVND (reference sequence). The CDR3 is made up of 14 amino acids. Trimming cost V 8 bases and J 4 bases; bases outside gene matches: 8. The CDR3 here is CASGTIAWYNEQFF. DNA for the CDR3: TGTGCCAGTGGGACTATCGCATGGTACAATGAGCAGTTCTTC.

The J gene is TRBJ1-5, the V gene TRBV27; D is unclear. Trimming removed 2 bases at V and 5 bases at J, with 7 bases between. Germline V gives CDR1 MNHEY, CDR2 SMNVEV (reference sequence). This CDR3 has 13 amino acids. CDR3 region: CASSLAGHQPQHF. The DNA for the CDR3 is TGTGCCAGCAGTTTAGCGGGTCATCAGCCCCAGCATTTT.

This sequence joins TRBV27 and TRBJ2-6; D gene uncertain. This CDR3 contains 14 residues. The ends were cut back, 5 bases at V and 5 bases at J, with 10 bases in the middle. Germline V gives CDR1 MNHEY, CDR2 SMNVEV (reference sequence). The CDR3 DNA follows: TGTGCCAGCAGTCCCGGAGTTTGGGCCAACGTCCTGACTTTC. This sequence encodes CASSPGVWANVLTF.

This chain joins TRBV6-5 and TRBJ1-1, with D unclear. Germline CDR1 MNHEY, CDR2 SVGAGI. Trimming cost V 6 bases and J 10 bases, with 21 bases left between them. The CDR3 spans 14 residues. CDR3: CASRSYQESPRAFF. CDR3 in DNA: TGTGCCAGCAGATCTTACCAAGAGAGCCCAAGAGCTTTCTTT.

The rearrangement uses TRBV9 and TRBJ2-7, with TRBD2 matching over 9 bases. CDR1 and CDR2 (germline): SGDLS, YYNGEE. V trimming: 0 bases; J trimming: 2 bases; junction bases outside the gene matches: 3. The CDR3 length is 15 residues. DNA for the CDR3: TGTGCCAGCAGCGTAGGCGGGGGGGCACCCTACGAGCAGTACTTC. Amino acid sequence: CASSVGGGAPYEQYF.